The sequence of this T cell receptor beta chain was determined in a study of shared clonotypes between healthy human individuals. CDR3 length equals 16 residues. Trimming removed 5 bases at V and 2 bases at J, with 18 bases between. Germline V gives CDR1 SEHNR, CDR2 FQNEAQ (reference sequence). Produced via immunoSEQ multiplex PCR; TCRdb's table is partial and in-frame only. The table lists around 2,000,000 clones, just under 95% of them singletons. CD45RO-negative, CCR7-positively selected cells formed the naive CD8 fraction, excluding terminally differentiated effector memory CD45RA+ cells. The chain couples TRBV7-9 to TRBJ2-5; D could derive from TRBD1 or TRBD2 (5 bases each). The sequence derives from a man between 18 and 29 years old in good health. Input material: naive CD8+ T cells sorted from blood. DNA of the CDR3: TGTGCCAGCAGCACAATCGAGGGGTCGGGGCAAGAGACCCAGTACTTC. It yields the protein CASSTIEGSGQETQYF.